The next 22 T cell receptor beta chains were all read from a single sample in a study of blood T cell repertoires in COVID-19. Sequenced by immunoSEQ multiplex PCR; TCRdb stores in-frame clones only, minus some. This table holds more than 250,000 clones, roughly 85% found once. Sample: peripheral blood. The source of these receptors is a man between 45 and 60 years old with active or convalescent COVID-19.

V usage is TRBV28 and J usage is TRBJ2-7; 8 bases are a match to TRBD1. J was trimmed by 3 bases and V by 4 bases; bases with no gene match: 14. Looked up from germline, CDR1 is MDHEN and CDR2 is SYDVKM. The CDR3 is 17 amino acids. CDR3 sequence (DNA): TGTGCCAGCAGTTCACCGGGACAGGAAGGTTGGTTCTACGAGCAGTACTTC. Amino acid sequence: CASSSPGQEGWFYEQYF.

The chain combines TRBV29-1 with TRBJ2-5, with 8 bases matching TRBD2. CDR1 is SQVTM, CDR2 ANQGSEA, per germline. Trimming at V came to 4 bases and at J to 2 bases, leaving 9 bases not matched to a gene. This CDR3 region has 15 residues. CDR3 in amino acids: CSVGGPSGPQETQYF. CDR3 coding DNA: TGCAGCGTTGGAGGCCCTAGCGGGCCACAAGAGACCCAGTACTTC.

The V call is TRBV27, the J call TRBJ1-2; 9 nucleotides match TRBD1. CDR3 size: 14 residues. The trim removed 0 bases at V and 11 bases at J, leaving 7 bases unmatched. Germline V gene sequence: CDR1 MNHEY, CDR2 SMNVEV (reference sequence). CDR3 sequence (DNA): TGTGCCAGCAGTTTATCAACCGGGACAGGGAAATACACCTTC. Amino acid sequence: CASSLSTGTGKYTF.

This chain connects TRBV9 to TRBJ1-6; D is possibly TRBD1 (5 bases). This CDR3 region has 13 residues. Trimming stripped 0 bases from V and 16 bases from J, with 14 bases between. In germline, CDR1 is SGDLS, CDR2 YYNGEE. The CDR3 DNA is TGTGCCAGCAGCGTAGAAGGCAGGGCGCGGCTCCACTTT. This gives the protein CASSVEGRARLHF.

The chain links TRBV5-1 to TRBJ2-1; TRBD2 aligns across 13 bases. J lost 5 bases, V lost 4 bases, and 21 bases had no gene match. CDR1 and CDR2 (germline): SGHRS, YFSETQ. The CDR3 runs to 21 residues. For the CDR3, the DNA is TGCGCCAGCAGCCCCGGAGGGGTAGGACTAGCGGGAGCATCCCAAGACAATGAGCAGTTCTTC. Amino acids: CASSPGGVGLAGASQDNEQFF.

The DNA of the CDR3 is TGTGCCAGCAGCTCGGGGGGGACACGAGCGTTAGTGTACTCCTACGAGCAGTACTTC. Amino acids: CASSSGGTRALVYSYEQYF. This chain links TRBV7-9 with TRBJ2-7; 8 positions agree with TRBD2. The ends lost 4 bases at V and 0 bases at J; junction bases unmatched: 17. The CDR3 has 19 residues. The germline V gene encodes CDR1 SEHNR and CDR2 FQNEAQ (reference sequence).

The chain joins TRBV5-6 to TRBJ1-2; no definite D call. The CDR3 length is 12 residues. Germline V gene lookup returns CDR1 SGHDT and CDR2 YYEEEE. V was shortened by 0 bases and J by 5 bases, with 5 bases between the two germline ends. This CDR3 is CASSLDPYGYTF. CDR3 bases: TGTGCCAGCAGCTTGGATCCATATGGCTACACCTTC.

The chain couples TRBV2 to TRBJ1-5; the D gene is possibly TRBD1 (5 bases). The CDR3 loop spans 12 amino acids. Germline V CDR1 and CDR2: SNHLY, FYNNEI. Trimming removed 7 bases at V and 4 bases at J, with 8 bases between. DNA of the CDR3: TGTGCCAGCACCGGGGGGAATCAGCCCCAGCATTTT. Residues: CASTGGNQPQHF.

This chain joins TRBV5-5 and TRBJ1-6; D call uncertain. This CDR3 comprises 13 residues. V dropped 2 bases and J dropped 8 bases, with 8 bases sitting between them. CDR1 is SGHKS and CDR2 is YYEKEE in the germline V gene (reference sequence). CDR3 sequence reads: CASSLSGDSPLHF. CDR3 nucleotide sequence: TGTGCCAGCAGCTTATCGGGAGATTCACCCCTCCACTTT.

This clone has more than one count but fewer than ten. V gene TRBV27 combines with J gene TRBJ1-5; possibly TRBD1 for D (5 bases). V was pared by 1 base and J by 7 bases, with 8 bases between. The CDR3 is made up of 13 amino acids. The germline V gene has CDR1 MNHEY and CDR2 SMNVEV (reference sequence). CDR3 loop: CASSLYRGQPQHF. The CDR3 bases are TGTGCCAGCAGTTTATATCGGGGGCAGCCCCAGCATTTT.

This clone was counted a few times. The CDR3 is CASKRGTTEAFF. The CDR3 DNA sequence: TGTGCCAGCAAACGGGGGACCACTGAAGCTTTCTTT. The chain employs TRBV6-5 and TRBJ1-1; D is perhaps TRBD1 (5 bases). The germline CDR1 and CDR2 sequences are MNHEY and SVGAGI. V lost 7 bases and J 4 bases, leaving 10 bases between the germline ends. This CDR3 is 12 amino acids long.

This chain links TRBV28 with TRBJ1-5, with TRBD1 identical over 8 bases. V lost 7 bases, J lost 5 bases, and 4 bases stayed unmatched. This CDR3 has 13 residues. Germline lookup yields CDR1 MDHEN and CDR2 SYDVKM. The CDR3 nucleotides read TGTGCCAGCATAGCAGGGGGCTATCAGCCCCAGCATTTT. This gives the protein CASIAGGYQPQHF.

This rearrangement joins TRBV15 to TRBJ2-5; TRBD2 might be the D (6 bases). The CDR3 has 19 residues. Between the trimmed V and J ends, which lost 0 bases and 1 base, there was a span of 21 bases. Germline CDR1 is LNHNV and CDR2 is YYDKDF (reference sequence). The CDR3 DNA follows: TGTGCCACCAGCAGAGAAGGAGGGGCCTTAGGCGGGGTCCAAGAGACCCAGTACTTC. Protein: CATSREGGALGGVQETQYF.

The CDR3 bases are TGTGCCAGCAGCGTACAGTCGGGAACGGGAGAGCAGTTCTTC. Translated: CASSVQSGTGEQFF. The rearrangement links TRBV9 to TRBJ2-1; perhaps TRBD2 as D (5 bases). Trimming removed 1 base from V and 10 bases from J, with 15 bases in between. Germline V lookup: CDR1 SGDLS, CDR2 YYNGEE. The CDR3 is made up of 14 amino acids.

This chain uses TRBV5-6 with TRBJ1-4; D gene uncertain. Deletions cut 3 bases from V and 8 bases from J, with 14 bases between. CDR1 is SGHDT, CDR2 YYEEEE, per germline. This CDR3 is built from 14 residues. The chain's CDR3 is CASSSMTWAEKLFF. In nucleotides, the CDR3 is TGTGCCAGCAGCTCAATGACCTGGGCGGAAAAACTGTTTTTT.

The table lists this clone with a count of one. Relative to the germline gene, one junction end is altered; a read error may explain this. At the DNA level, this CDR3 is encoded by other sequences in the same sample as well. The rearrangement links TRBV2 to TRBJ2-7; D is unclear. The CDR3 length is 11 residues. Germline V gives CDR1 SNHLY, CDR2 FYNNEI. The CDR3 region has the DNA TGTGCCAGCAGTGAAAACGGGTGGTTATATTTC. It encodes CASSENGWLYF. Full variable domain (rest looked up from reference TRBV2 and TRBJ2-7): EPEVTQTPSHQVTQMGQEVILRCVPISNHLYFYWYRQILGQKVEFLVSFYNNEISEKSEIFDDQFSVERPDGSNFTLKIRSTKLEDSAMYFCASSENGWLYFGPGTRLTVT.

There are a few counts of this clone. The chain carries TRBV20-1 and TRBJ2-1, with 7 bases fitting TRBD2. The CDR3 runs 14 residues. With V trimmed by 3 bases and J by 5 bases, 7 bases remained unmatched. Germline assignment: CDR1 DFQATT and CDR2 SNEGSKA (reference sequence). The CDR3 nucleotides are TGCAGTGCTAGTGGGCTAGCGGCCAACAATGAGCAGTTCTTC. Its translation is CSASGLAANNEQFF.

The gene calls are TRBV28 and TRBJ1-5; TRBD1 matches at 11 bases. Germline values: CDR1 MDHEN, CDR2 SYDVKM. The ends lost 8 bases at V and 5 bases at J; junction bases unmatched: 8. This CDR3 is built from 15 residues. CDR3 sequence reads: CASRRTGGVHQPQHF. Written as DNA, the CDR3 is TGTGCCAGCCGAAGGACAGGGGGCGTTCATCAGCCCCAGCATTTT. Filled out from reference TRBV28 and TRBJ1-5, the complete variable domain reads DVKVTQSSRYLVKRTGEKVFLECVQDMDHENMFWYRQDPGLGLRLIYFSYDVKMKEKGDIPEGYSVSREKKERFSLILESASTNQTSMYLCASRRTGGVHQPQHFGDGTRLSIL.

In its sample, this clone was seen once. CDR3 coding DNA: TGCGCCAGCAGCCAAGCCCTTCTAGCGGGAGAGACCTACAATGAGCAGTTCTTC. It is translated as CASSQALLAGETYNEQFF. This chain links TRBV4-1 with TRBJ2-1, with 10 bases aligning to TRBD2. The V gene end was trimmed by 1 base and the J gene end by 2 bases; junction bases not matched to a gene: 8. The CDR3 covers 18 residues. Germline values: CDR1 MGHRA, CDR2 YSYEKL.

The rearrangement links TRBV5-1 to TRBJ1-1, with 11 bases lining up with TRBD1. J gave up 6 bases and V 6 bases, and 10 bases lay outside the gene matches. Germline V gives CDR1 SGHRS, CDR2 YFSETQ. The CDR3 length is 15 residues. The CDR3 nucleotides are TGCGCCAGCACCGGGACAGGGGGGAATATGGCTGAAGCTTTCTTT. Encoded protein: CASTGTGGNMAEAFF.

This chain connects TRBV2 to TRBJ2-3; TRBD2 matches 7 bases. V lost 8 bases to trimming and J lost 1 base; unmatched junction nucleotides: 9. Per the germline V gene, CDR1 is SNHLY and CDR2 is FYNNEI. This CDR3 has 15 residues. CDR3 DNA sequence: TGTGCCAGCGCTCCGGACGGGAGGCGCACAGATACGCAGTATTTT. It specifies CASAPDGRRTDTQYF.

CDR3: CASSYFSGRAGDTGELFF. CDR3 bases: TGTGCCAGCAGCTACTTTAGCGGGAGGGCCGGCGACACCGGGGAGCTGTTTTTT. J is TRBJ2-2 and V is TRBV11-2, with TRBD2 matching 11 bases. This CDR3 contains 18 residues. Looked up from germline, CDR1 is SGHAT and CDR2 is FQNNGV. Trimming at V came to 4 bases and at J to 3 bases, leaving 10 bases not matched to a gene.